This T cell receptor (beta chain) was retrieved from a study of T cells after posttransplantation cyclophosphamide. Busulfan-fludarabine conditioning, marrow transplant, and cyclophosphamide on days +3 and +4 were administered. V was shortened by 3 bases and J by 5 bases, with 17 bases between the two germline ends. This CDR3 is built from 15 residues. From germline, CDR1 is SGHNT and CDR2 YYREEE (reference sequence). Profiled with immunoSEQ multiplex PCR; TCRdb holds only in-frame clones, not every one. This sample yields about 20,000 clones, of which roughly 70% are seen a single time; roughly a quarter belongs to the top ten.

This sequence joins TRBV5-4 and TRBJ1-1, with D possibly TRBD1 on 5 matching bases. The TCR originated in a male patient between 25 and 40 years old who received an allogeneic stem cell transplant from a related donor, was CMV-positive, and had acute GVHD only. Some T cells may originate from the graft donor. This specimen was PBMCs, taken after an allogeneic stem cell transplant with post-transplant cyclophosphamide. CDR3 coding DNA: TGTGCCAGCAGCTCGGACTTTTACGGGGGGACTGAAGCTTTCTTT. Amino acid sequence: CASSSDFYGGTEAFF.